These T cell receptor beta chains were read from a single sample in a study of blood T cell repertoires in COVID-19. Sequenced by immunoSEQ multiplex PCR; TCRdb stores in-frame clones only, minus some. The data hold about 190,000 clones, with under 90% observed a single time. The sequencing sample was made of peripheral blood. The source of these receptors is a man aged 35 to 55 with acute or convalescent COVID-19. The conserved cysteine and the conserved F or W are not part of the CDR3 here. The order of the fields is J gene, V gene, CDR3 protein.

TRBJ2-2 TRBV2 ASSEEGPRGTGELF
TRBJ2-2 TRBV7-9 ASSSPPDRNTGELF
TRBJ2-2 TRBV5-4 ASSLGQALNTGELF
TRBJ2-7 TRBV7-2 ASSLIPGSAYEQY
TRBJ1-2 TRBV11-1 ASSLDDTIYGYT
TRBJ2-5 TRBV7-9 ASSKRTMETQY
TRBJ1-2 TRBV7-8 ASSLVRGEGYT
TRBJ1-5 TRBV19 ASSIGLDRINQPQH
TRBJ1-1 TRBV18 ASSPFTGGDAEAF
TRBJ2-3 TRBV11-2 ASSLWSPSGASTDTQY
TRBJ1-6 TRBV2 ASSERGTGVSPLH
TRBJ2-7 TRBV6-2/TRBV6-3 ASRYGPGTGDREQY
TRBJ1-1 TRBV11-2 ASSTPGGSGEAF
TRBJ1-2 TRBV4-2 ASSPQWGRDYGYT
TRBJ1-6 TRBV19 ASTGGNNSPLH
TRBJ1-6 TRBV15 ATSRDRQGSPLH
TRBJ2-1 TRBV6-5 ASSRTSGDNEQF
TRBJ2-3 TRBV5-1 ASSLAGGISDTQY
TRBJ1-1 TRBV19 ASSTGLTEAF
TRBJ1-4 TRBV7-8 ASSLKSGRLNEKLF
TRBJ2-2 TRBV7-2 ASSFGGVGTGELF
TRBJ1-4 TRBV18 ASSPFQGTNEKLF
TRBJ1-1 TRBV5-5 ASSLVTGGTEAF
TRBJ1-5 TRBV19 ASSRDYSNQPQH
TRBJ1-1 TRBV5-1 ASSLAGSLPEAF
TRBJ2-7 TRBV4-2 ASSQTPGQGVYEQY
TRBJ2-5 TRBV6-2/TRBV6-3 ASSYASGGPWETQY
TRBJ2-2 TRBV5-5 ASSLVEGITGELF
TRBJ2-3 TRBV2 ASSLRQGILGTQY
TRBJ2-2 TRBV5-4 ASSRDTGELF
TRBJ2-1 TRBV5-1 ASSLQQGGNEQF
TRBJ2-1 TRBV7-6 ASSLADSTVGF
TRBJ2-5 TRBV5-6 ASSFGGLGWETQY
TRBJ2-7 TRBV25-1 ASSEPGTTGEQY
TRBJ2-7 TRBV5-4 ASSSQPGQGSYEQY
TRBJ2-5 TRBV5-4 ASSSAGDQETQY
TRBJ2-7 TRBV18 ASSPRHSSYEQY
TRBJ1-4 TRBV19 ASSIETGYEKLF
TRBJ2-2 TRBV19 ASSGQYTGELF
TRBJ1-2 TRBV10-3 AISRGQGGYGYT
TRBJ1-1 TRBV18 ASLPSRTGSGDTEAF
TRBJ1-3 TRBV2 ASTRRGASGNTIY
TRBJ1-6 TRBV28 ASSNLGGSSYNSPLH
TRBJ1-1 TRBV5-4 ASSLAGGQGNTEAF
TRBJ1-5 TRBV13 ASSQQGVQSQPQH
TRBJ2-2 TRBV24-1 ATSDRDYQTNTGELF
TRBJ2-1 TRBV6-1 ASSDLDRGNEQF
TRBJ2-1 TRBV6-5 ASSYTGDSYNEQF
TRBJ2-1 TRBV15 ATSTRGHTPVDEQF
TRBJ2-1 TRBV30 AWMGLAGGRYNEQF
TRBJ1-4 TRBV4-1 ASREVSGVEKLF
TRBJ1-1 TRBV13 ASSLVVRTGGNTEAF
TRBJ1-1 TRBV19 ASSHGNTEAF
TRBJ1-2 TRBV6-5 ASSYSTGNYGYT
TRBJ2-7 TRBV7-2 ASSLDGTAYLEQY
TRBJ2-7 TRBV7-2 ASSVTGLGEQY
TRBJ2-7 TRBV18 ASSPGQGTYEQY